The sequence of this T cell receptor beta chain was determined in a study of T cell repertoires in cytomegalovirus infection. Across the whole study: Public signatures in TCR beta pointed to CMV infection and matching HLA type. Study-level findings and limits: Summed frequency of public TCR beta families distinguished CMV carriers with the relevant HLA.

A single record per CDR3 protein comes from TCRdb applying MiXCR to the reads. The sample includes a few hundred thousand distinct CDR3 sequences, roughly 13% of them seen just once. This clonotype was detected ten times or more. Its antigen remains unidentified. Sequencing was performed on PBMCs. The clonotype originates from a human donor in good health (CMV status not recorded). Some clones in this sample may be carry-over from other donors' samples.

The CDR3 loop reads CASSQASAQETQYF. CDR3 nucleotide sequence: TGCGCCAGCAGCCAAGCATCCGCCCAAGAGACCCAGTACTTC. This chain uses TRBV5-1 with TRBJ2-5; no firm D call. The length of the CDR3 is 14 residues. Germline CDR1 reads SGHRS; CDR2 reads YFSETQ. V dropped 4 bases and J dropped 1 base, with 11 bases sitting between them.